The T cell receptor (beta chain) under discussion was sequenced for a study of T-cell memory formation after mild COVID-19 (dated by TCRdb to the early 2020s). About the full investigation: TCR sequence clusters from the two donors were largely donor specific. Longitudinal TCRalpha and TCRbeta repertoire sequencing tracked T-cell clones expanding and contracting after mild COVID-19 in a couple of donors. Two young, previously healthy adult volunteers made up the cohort, one male and one female. What the work shows at the level of the full study, not this receptor alone: Contracting CD4+ clones were found mainly in CM and EM memory subsets, while CD8+ clones were enriched in EMRA. Only two mild cases were covered in the study, and larger cohorts including severe cases with pre-infection samples were considered necessary. Some responding clones were found in pre-infection memory, which suggests that pre-existing cross-reactive memory T cells took part in the SARS-CoV-2 response. The second-wave clones that peaked on day 37 were not confirmed to be SARS-CoV-2 specific. Clones that contracted from day 15 to 85 showed balanced CD4/CD8 phenotypes, whereas a second wave of clones that expanded from day 15 to 37 leaned towards CD4+.

Ficoll-Paque density gradient centrifugation was the method used to isolate PBMCs. From cysteine to phenylalanine, the CDR3 is 14 amino acids long. The DNA shown is the 42-base CDR3, in frame from base 1. For CDR1 and CDR2, the germline V gene lists MNHEY and SVGAGI. V is pared back by 5 bases and J by 4 bases, with 14 bases lying between the germline termini. The reads were generated on an Illumina NovaSeq 6000. TCRalpha and TCRbeta cDNA libraries were built by 5'RACE with constant-segment primers, adding sample barcodes and unique molecular identifiers. RNA was extracted from every sample with Trizol reagent. Libraries were amplified in two PCR steps, with a second sample barcode and Illumina TruSeq adapters added in the second step. Libraries were sequenced on an Illumina NovaSeq with 2 x 150 bp paired-end reads. In the source study's methods: Reads were demultiplexed and collapsed into UMI-guided consensus sequences with migec v1.2.7. Using mixcr v2.1.11, UMI consensuses were aligned to TRA and TRB V and J templates and then assembled into clonotypes. A clonotype was counted as expanded or contracted only when both edgeR and NoisET called the clonotype significant, with the noise models trained on biological replicates. edgeR calls used a false discovery rate-adjusted p below 0.01 and a log2 fold-change threshold of 1. As an exploratory analysis of dynamics, max-normalized trajectories of the 1000 most abundant clonotypes were examined by PCA with hierarchical clustering. Separately sequenced CD4+ and CD8+ repertoires were used to assign a CD4 or CD8 phenotype to each responding clone. TCRdb handled the public reads itself, with Q25 trimming in fastp and clone calling in MiXCR, and kept productive beta chains. Entries that share a CDR3 protein sequence are merged under the most common genes and DNA. The V and J calls, along with clone size, are taken from TCRdb and not from the paper's own processing. This sample holds about 360,000 distinct CDR3 sequences; under 15% were observed only once. Around 22% of the sample is in the top ten clones.

Only a few counts were recorded for this clonotype. This receptor's antigen is unknown. No much larger clone exists at a distance of one base, and base qualities are not known. This sequence was found in a man between 18 and 29 years old who had mild COVID-19 (a few samples of this study predate the infection). The sample titles of this study are shuffled in the database, so cell type and time point are left out; the donor was told from shared clones. The material sequenced was PBMCs or a T cell subset sorted from them (not recorded which). The sequence is built from TRBV6-5 and TRBJ1-1; TRBD1 is a weak D gene call, 5 bases matching. The sequence in DNA is TGTGCCAGCAGTCAAAACTGGGGGGGCACTGAAGCTTTCTTT. Translated, this is CASSQNWGGTEAFF.